The source of this T cell receptor (beta chain) is a study of T-cell memory formation after mild COVID-19. Overall study: Largely donor-specific sequence clusters came from a couple of donors.

The CDR3 spans 13 residues. Per the germline V gene, CDR1 is SGDLS and CDR2 is YYNGEE. Trimming shortened V by 0 bases and J by 5 bases, and 8 bases separated the two germline ends. This clonotype was detected a few times. TCRdb recomputed calls from the 5' RACE reads with MiXCR, one row per CDR3 protein. This repertoire shows roughly 610,000 distinct CDR3 sequences, 15% to 20% found once; its top ten account for roughly 8.2%. The chain is built from TRBV9 and TRBJ1-1; perhaps TRBD1 as D (6 bases). The sample taken for sequencing was PBMCs or a T cell subset sorted from them (not recorded which). This clonotype originated in an adult woman who had mild COVID-19 (a few samples of this study predate the infection). Cell type and time point are not known. In nucleotides, the CDR3 is TGTGCCAGCAGCGTAGGGGGGGCAACTGAAGCTTTCTTT. This gives the protein CASSVGGATEAFF.